This T cell receptor (beta chain) stems from a study of regulatory T cells in long-lasting Graves disease. Investigators prepared the TCR beta libraries by applying iRepertoire HTBI primers and Arm-PCR of CDR3 regions. TCRdb ran MiXCR on the multiplex PCR reads and lists one entry per CDR3 protein. The sample has about 540,000 distinct CDR3 sequences, less than 15% seen once. Time point of the sample: newly diagnosed GD, antithyroid drugs for less than 3 months. Extracted PBMC RNA gave rise to the TCR library. V trimming: 5 bases; J trimming: 8 bases; junction bases outside the gene matches: 6. The CDR3 sequence is 13 residues long. Germline CDR1 SGHTA, CDR2 FQGNSA. This clonotype occurred many times. The same data also contributed to another study, on T cells in Graves' hyperthyroidism and ophthalmopathy.

The V gene is TRBV7-2, the J gene TRBJ2-1; 7 bases align to TRBD2. Sequenced here: peripheral blood mononuclear cells (PBMCs), sampled at new diagnosis, from a patient treated with antithyroid drugs. This sequence originates from a man in his thirties or forties with Graves disease. The CDR3 DNA sequence: TGTGCCAGCAGCCCCCAGGGAGGGGATGAGCAGTTCTTC. Amino acids: CASSPQGGDEQFF.